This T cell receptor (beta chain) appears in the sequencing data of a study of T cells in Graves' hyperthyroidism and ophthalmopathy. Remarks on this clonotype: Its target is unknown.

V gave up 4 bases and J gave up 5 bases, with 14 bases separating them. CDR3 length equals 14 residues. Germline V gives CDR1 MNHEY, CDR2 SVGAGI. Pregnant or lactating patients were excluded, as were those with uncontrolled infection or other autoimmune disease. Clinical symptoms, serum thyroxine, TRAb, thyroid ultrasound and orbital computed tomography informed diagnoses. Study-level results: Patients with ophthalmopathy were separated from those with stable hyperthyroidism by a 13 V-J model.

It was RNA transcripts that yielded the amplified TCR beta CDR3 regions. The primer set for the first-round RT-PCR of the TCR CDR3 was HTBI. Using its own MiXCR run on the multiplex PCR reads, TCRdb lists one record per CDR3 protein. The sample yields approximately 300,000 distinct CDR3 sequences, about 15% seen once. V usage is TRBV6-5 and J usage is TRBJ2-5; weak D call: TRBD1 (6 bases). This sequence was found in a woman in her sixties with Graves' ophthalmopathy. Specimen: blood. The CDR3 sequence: CASSWGKRGETQYF. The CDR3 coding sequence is TGTGCCAGCAGTTGGGGCAAAAGGGGGGAGACCCAGTACTTC.